These T cell receptor beta chains were read from a single sample in a study of CD8+ T cells in alopecia areata. Profiled with immunoSEQ multiplex PCR; TCRdb holds only in-frame clones, not every one. Found here are 160,000 or so clones, less than 70% of them singletons; the top ten hold about 0.94%. Specimen: CD4+ T cells sorted from blood, collected at week 4, from a patient treated with tofacitinib. These receptors originate from a human donor with alopecia areata. Each CDR3 is given with its conserved first and last residue. Each record gives: J gene, V gene, CDR3 protein.

TRBJ2-7,TRBV6-6,CASSYGTALGEQYF
TRBJ1-2,TRBV19,CASSIPGAFGYTF
TRBJ1-2,TRBV11-2,CASSLSDSGYGYTF
TRBJ1-1,TRBV29-1,CSENRGDTEAFF
TRBJ1-5,TRBV29-1,CSVAGTENQPQHF
TRBJ2-1,TRBV20-1,CSAIRGAEQFF
TRBJ1-5,TRBV4-2,CASSQEGQNNQPQHF
TRBJ1-4,TRBV6-5,CASSYDEGEKLFF
TRBJ2-2,TRBV15,CATQGTSTGELFF
TRBJ2-1,TRBV11-2,CASSLGPDGAEQFF
TRBJ2-5,TRBV29-1,CSVKARETQYF
TRBJ1-5,TRBV4-1,CASSHPGSYNQPQHF
TRBJ2-5,TRBV11-2,CASSPDRLNQETQYF
TRBJ2-7,TRBV7-2,CASRGTGGYEQYF
TRBJ1-1,TRBV29-1,CSASTGGRTEAFF
TRBJ1-3,TRBV19,CASSMQSGRNTIYF
TRBJ1-2,TRBV30,CAWSVTGPLGGYTF
TRBJ1-6,TRBV25-1,CASSPGTRNSPLHF
TRBJ2-3,TRBV29-1,CSVEDPADTQYF
TRBJ1-3,TRBV29-1,CSCGVSGNTIYF